Shown below are 9 T cell receptor beta chains from a single sample sequenced in a study of blood T cells in healthy people across ages. Combining a sample-barcoded 5' primer with a J-beta primer mix, a second PCR ran for roughly 7 to 12 cycles. TCRdb fed the 5' RACE reads into MiXCR, producing one record per CDR3 protein. Among hundreds of thousands of distinct CDR3 sequences listed, around 20% were seen once. The sample was blood. The receptors were gathered from a man in his sixties or seventies in good health.

Ten or more counts support this clonotype. V usage is TRBV15 and J usage is TRBJ2-1; possibly TRBD1 for D (7 bases). This CDR3 has 15 residues. Germline V gene data show CDR1 as LNHNV and CDR2 as YYDKDF (reference sequence). V lost 5 bases and J 1 base, leaving 12 bases between the germline ends. CDR3 DNA sequence: TGTGCCACCAGCCAGGCAGGGGGGTCCTACAATGAGCAGTTCTTC. Its translation: CATSQAGGSYNEQFF. The whole variable domain, remainder taken from reference TRBV15 and TRBJ2-1, is DAMVIQNPRYQVTQFGKPVTLSCSQTLNHNVMYWYQQKSSQAPKLLFHYYDKDFNNEADTPDNFQSRRPNTSFCFLDIRSPGLGDTAMYLCATSQAGGSYNEQFFGPGTRLTVL.

This clonotype showed up many times. This chain links TRBV6-5 with TRBJ2-1; D not resolved. V shed 0 bases and J shed 10 bases, with 16 bases lying between them. Germline CDR1 reads MNHEY; CDR2 reads SVGAGI. The length of the CDR3 is 15 residues. The CDR3: CASSYSTTKTGEQFF. For the CDR3, the DNA is TGTGCCAGCAGTTACTCCACGACCAAAACGGGCGAGCAGTTCTTC.

The chain joins TRBV3-1 to TRBJ2-7, with 9 bases fitting TRBD1. Germline CDR1 reads LGHDT; CDR2 reads YNNKEL (reference sequence). Losses at the gene ends were 5 bases for V and 5 bases for J; bases not matched to a gene: 7. The CDR3 contains 14 residues. This CDR3 reads CASSFGQGWDEQYF. The CDR3 DNA reads as TGTGCCAGCAGCTTCGGACAGGGGTGGGACGAGCAGTACTTC.

On this clonotype: At one end, the junction sequence differs from germline, possibly due to a read error. The chain links TRBV7-9 to TRBJ1-4; tentatively, D is TRBD1 (5 bases). The CDR3 runs 14 residues. Germline assignment: CDR1 SEHNR and CDR2 FQNEAQ (reference sequence). CDR3 DNA: TGTGCCGGCAGCCCGGGACTCTCTAATGAAAAACTGTTTTTT. It is translated as CAGSPGLSNEKLFF.

The table lists this clonotype with a few counts. V gene TRBV6-2 or TRBV6-3 combines with J gene TRBJ2-1; D perhaps matches TRBD2 (6 bases). V lost 6 bases, J lost 1 base, and 10 bases lay in between. The CDR3 has 14 residues. Germline V gene data show CDR1 as MNHEY and CDR2 as SVGEGT. The CDR3 here is CASSGLPSYNEQFF. DNA for the CDR3: TGTGCCAGCAGCGGACTACCTTCCTACAATGAGCAGTTCTTC.

V and J are TRBV7-8 and TRBJ2-5; no definite D call. Germline CDR1 SGHVS, CDR2 FQNEAQ. V was trimmed by 5 bases and J by 2 bases, leaving 9 bases between them. There are 13 residues in the CDR3. In DNA, the CDR3 is TGTGCCAGCAGCCCCTTCGGTCAAGAGACCCAGTACTTC. Protein product: CASSPFGQETQYF.

The V gene is TRBV7-3, the J gene TRBJ2-7, with 8 positions matching TRBD1. CDR3 length equals 14 residues. Germline loops: CDR1 SGHTA, CDR2 FQGTGA. The trim removed 3 bases at V and 4 bases at J, leaving 5 bases unmatched. The CDR3 nucleotides are TGTGCCAGCAGCTTGTCAGGGGGCCTATACGAGCAGTACTTC. This gives the protein CASSLSGGLYEQYF.

This clonotype was seen only a few times. The chain recombines TRBV15 with TRBJ2-5; 8 bases match TRBD1. Germline CDR1 is LNHNV and CDR2 is YYDKDF (reference sequence). V was pared by 1 base and J by 1 base, with 5 bases of the junction left unmatched. The CDR3 sequence is 16 residues long. CDR3 DNA sequence: TGTGCCACCAGCAGAGGTGGAGGACAGGGCCAAGAGACCCAGTACTTC. Amino acids: CATSRGGGQGQETQYF. Combining the CDR3 with reference TRBV15 and TRBJ2-5 gives the whole variable domain DAMVIQNPRYQVTQFGKPVTLSCSQTLNHNVMYWYQQKSSQAPKLLFHYYDKDFNNEADTPDNFQSRRPNTSFCFLDIRSPGLGDTAMYLCATSRGGGQGQETQYFGPGTRLLVL.

The V and J genes are TRBV6-6 and TRBJ1-3; the D is unclear. Germline V gives CDR1 MNHNY, CDR2 SVGAGI (reference sequence). CDR3 size: 13 residues. V was clipped by 6 bases and J by 4 bases, with 10 bases between them. The CDR3 region is CASSEPGGNTIYF. The CDR3 DNA reads TGTGCCAGCAGCGAACCCGGGGGAAACACCATATATTTT.